This T cell receptor (beta chain) emerged from a study of T cells in Graves' hyperthyroidism and ophthalmopathy. Study-level results: Most thyroid clonotypes expanded above 0.001 appeared in blood too.

Regions amplified from RNA transcripts were the TCR beta CDR3 regions. In the first-round RT-PCR of the TCR CDR3, the HTBI primer set was used. TCRdb itself ran the multiplex PCR reads through MiXCR, one entry per CDR3 protein. The table shows 380,000 or so distinct CDR3 sequences, with approximately 15% occurring only once. Germline CDR1 is PRHDT and CDR2 is FYEKMQ (reference sequence). V shed 8 bases and J 0 bases; nucleotides not matched to a gene: 13. This CDR3 spans 18 amino acids. Graves' hyperthyroidism was deemed stable absent ophthalmopathy progression within 18 months. Using around 10 ml of fresh peripheral blood, PBMCs were prepared. This clonotype was picked up many times. Its antigen is unknown.

The sample taken for sequencing was blood. This rearrangement joins TRBV13 to TRBJ2-6, with 7 positions matching TRBD1. This TCR was recovered from a woman in her twenties or thirties with Graves' hyperthyroidism. CDR3 protein: CASLPRDRVYSGANVLTF. The CDR3 nucleotides read TGTGCCAGCCTCCCCCGAGACAGGGTATACTCTGGGGCCAACGTCCTGACTTTC.